The 19 T cell receptor beta chains given below trace back to one sample, sequenced in a study of CD8 T cells in ankylosing spondylitis. The study, taken as a whole, reports: Characteristic, it appeared, of ankylosing spondylitis blood was a TCR beta motif of roughly eight highly homologous variants.

Each CDR3 protein gets one entry after TCRdb re-called the 5' RACE reads with MiXCR. The sample lists approximately 300,000 distinct CDR3 sequences; roughly 8% were seen once. These receptors lack a known antigen. Sequencing was performed on blood, either unsorted or a sorted T cell fraction (not recorded which). These receptors were taken from a male donor with ankylosing spondylitis.

This clonotype was detected many times. The V and J genes are TRBV6-5 and TRBJ2-3, with TRBD2 as a possible D gene (6 bases). CDR1 is MNHEY, CDR2 SVGAGI, per germline. The CDR3 length is 15 residues. The V end lost 2 bases, the J end lost 1 base, and 10 bases lay between the germline ends. The CDR3 spells CASSYGGTRTDTQYF. CDR3 nucleotide sequence: TGTGCCAGCAGTTACGGTGGGACTCGCACAGATACGCAGTATTTT.

This clonotype was observed at least ten times. The chain combines TRBV27 with TRBJ1-1; D not resolved. The V and J ends lost 5 bases and 1 base respectively, with 8 bases between them. Germline assignment: CDR1 MNHEY and CDR2 SMNVEV (reference sequence). CDR3 length: 13 residues. Written as DNA, the CDR3 is TGTGCCAGCAGTCTCGTTTGGAACACTGAAGCTTTCTTT. Its protein is CASSLVWNTEAFF.

The chain has TRBV6-1 and TRBJ2-7; either TRBD1 or TRBD2 may fit D (6 bases each). This CDR3 region has 14 residues. From germline, CDR1 is MNHNS and CDR2 SASEGT. Deletions cut 8 bases from V and 7 bases from J, with 21 bases between. The CDR3 spells CASQRVDGGGEQYF. In nucleotides, the CDR3 is TGTGCCAGCCAGCGCGTTGACGGAGGGGGGGAGCAGTACTTC.

The sample holds many counts of this clonotype. The chain carries TRBV7-2 and TRBJ2-1, with D unresolved. The CDR3 spans 14 residues. Germline-derived CDR1 and CDR2 are SGHTA and FQGNSA. Trimming stripped 4 bases from V and 0 bases from J, with 7 bases between. The CDR3: CASSSVRSYNEQFF. The CDR3 nucleotides read TGTGCCAGCAGCTCCGTGCGCTCCTACAATGAGCAGTTCTTC.

This clonotype was recorded a few times. The chain is built from TRBV9 and TRBJ2-1; TRBD1 is a possible D gene (5 bases). The CDR3 sequence is 16 residues long. Germline V gives CDR1 SGDLS, CDR2 YYNGEE. The V end lost 4 bases, the J end lost 0 bases, and 14 bases lay between the germline ends. The CDR3 DNA reads as TGTGCCAGCAGCCCTAGAGGACAAAGCTCCTACAATGAGCAGTTCTTC. Amino acid sequence: CASSPRGQSSYNEQFF. Combining the CDR3 with reference TRBV9 and TRBJ2-1 gives the whole variable domain DSGVTQTPKHLITATGQRVTLRCSPRSGDLSVYWYQQSLDQGLQFLIQYYNGEERAKGNILERFSAQQFPDLHSELNLSSLELGDSALYFCASSPRGQSSYNEQFFGPGTRLTVL.

Only a few counts were recorded for this clonotype. The rearrangement joins TRBV7-9 to TRBJ2-7; D perhaps matches TRBD1 (6 bases). V lost 5 bases and J 5 bases, leaving 10 bases between the germline ends. CDR1 is SEHNR and CDR2 is FQNEAQ in the germline V gene (reference sequence). CDR3 length: 12 residues. In DNA, the CDR3 is TGTGCCAGCAGCCCCAGGGGCCACGAGCAGTACTTC. Translation: CASSPRGHEQYF.

Only a few counts were recorded for this clonotype. The rearrangement uses TRBV28 and TRBJ1-5; no clear D. The CDR3 totals 15 residues. Germline-derived CDR1 and CDR2 are MDHEN and SYDVKM. The V gene lost 5 bases and the J gene lost 3 bases, with 14 bases spanning the gap. CDR3 sequence reads: CASSPHDGDNQPQHF. The CDR3 nucleotides read TGTGCCAGCAGTCCCCACGACGGAGACAATCAGCCCCAGCATTTT.

This chain uses TRBV5-6 with TRBJ2-3, with D possibly TRBD2 on 5 matching bases. Per germline, CDR1 SGHDT and CDR2 YYEEEE. The germline V and J ends were trimmed by 3 bases and 6 bases, with 17 bases remaining between them. The CDR3 length is 15 residues. The CDR3 bases are TGTGCCAGCAGCTCCGGGTTGGGAGTGCAGGATACGCAGTATTTT. It is translated as CASSSGLGVQDTQYF.

This clonotype was seen a handful of times. The genes are TRBV7-9 and TRBJ2-1; 11 nucleotides agree with TRBD2. The germline CDR1 and CDR2 sequences are SEHNR and FQNEAQ (reference sequence). The CDR3 has 16 residues. J gave up 9 bases and V 5 bases, and 12 bases lay outside the gene matches. CDR3 residues: CASSPTSGKRWGEQFF. Written as DNA, the CDR3 is TGTGCCAGCAGCCCGACTAGCGGGAAACGGTGGGGTGAGCAGTTCTTC. Filled out from reference TRBV7-9 and TRBJ2-1, the complete variable domain reads DTGVSQNPRHKITKRGQNVTFRCDPISEHNRLYWYRQTLGQGPEFLTYFQNEAQLEKSRLLSDRFSAERPKGSFSTLEIQRTEQGDSAMYLCASSPTSGKRWGEQFFGPGTRLTVL.

This clonotype has at least ten counts. In DNA, the CDR3 is TGCAGCGTCGGACAGCCCTACAATGAGCAGTTCTTC. Protein sequence: CSVGQPYNEQFF. The chain couples TRBV29-1 to TRBJ2-1; TRBD1 is a possible D gene (6 bases). Trimming stripped 6 bases from V and 2 bases from J, with 8 bases between. Germline CDR1 is SQVTM and CDR2 is ANQGSEA. The CDR3 runs to 12 residues.

The rearrangement links TRBV29-1 to TRBJ2-1; 9 nucleotides align to TRBD1. The V and J ends lost 7 bases and 0 bases, in that order; junction bases with no gene match: 10. The germline V gene encodes CDR1 SQVTM and CDR2 ANQGSEA. The length of the CDR3 is 16 residues. The CDR3 bases are TGCAGCGCTGGCCATGTACAGGGGGCCTCCTACAATGAGCAGTTCTTC. Translated: CSAGHVQGASYNEQFF.

In its sample, this clonotype was seen many times. This sequence joins TRBV7-6 and TRBJ2-1; D assignment may be TRBD1 or TRBD2 (5 bases each). Germline CDR1 SGHVS, CDR2 FNYEAQ. The CDR3 runs 15 residues. Deletions cut 5 bases from V and 7 bases from J, with 18 bases between. For the CDR3, the DNA is TGTGCCAGCAGCCAGCCGGTGGGACGTAGGAATGAGCAGTTCTTC. It translates to CASSQPVGRRNEQFF.

The chain combines TRBV7-2 with TRBJ2-7; 7 bases match TRBD2. This CDR3 spans 15 amino acids. Trimming at V came to 1 base and at J to 0 bases, leaving 3 bases not matched to a gene. CDR1 and CDR2 from the germline V gene are SGHTA and FQGNSA. The CDR3 here is CASSLGSGISYEQYF. CDR3 in DNA: TGTGCCAGCAGCTTAGGCAGCGGGATCTCCTACGAGCAGTACTTC.

The rearrangement joins TRBV7-3 to TRBJ2-5, with D possibly matching TRBD1 (5 bases). The CDR3 is made up of 13 amino acids. The V and J ends lost 5 bases and 7 bases respectively, with 14 bases between them. Germline loops: CDR1 SGHTA, CDR2 FQGTGA. DNA for the CDR3: TGTGCCAGCAGCCTCGACAGCTATGGGACCCAGTACTTC. Translating gives CASSLDSYGTQYF.

This clonotype was counted a few times. The chain is built from TRBV20-1 and TRBJ2-3; 7 positions match TRBD2. CDR3 length: 13 residues. Germline values: CDR1 DFQATT, CDR2 SNEGSKA (reference sequence). This CDR3 reads CRTGLGRTDTQYF. The CDR3 DNA sequence: TGCAGGACCGGACTAGGACGCACAGATACGCAGTATTTT.

This clonotype is deemed medium-sized. This chain uses TRBV7-9 with TRBJ2-7; perhaps TRBD1 as D (6 bases). CDR1 and CDR2 (germline): SEHNR, FQNEAQ (reference sequence). V was trimmed by 4 bases and J by 2 bases, leaving 12 bases between them. The CDR3 length is 14 residues. The CDR3 protein is CASSSGQFPYEQYF. DNA for the CDR3: TGTGCCAGCAGCTCTGGACAGTTCCCCTACGAGCAGTACTTC.

There are a few counts of this clonotype. V usage is TRBV5-5 and J usage is TRBJ2-7; perhaps TRBD1 as D (5 bases). CDR3 length equals 14 residues. With 4 bases removed from V and 0 bases from J, the gap between germline ends came to 11 bases. Germline assignment: CDR1 SGHKS and CDR2 YYEKEE (reference sequence). The DNA of the CDR3 is TGTGCCAGCAGCGAGCGACAGAGCTCCTACGAGCAGTACTTC. Translating it yields CASSERQSSYEQYF.

The chain has TRBV27 and TRBJ1-5; a weak D match, TRBD1 (6 bases). The germline V and J ends were trimmed by 6 bases and 2 bases, with 14 bases remaining between them. Germline CDR1 reads MNHEY; CDR2 reads SMNVEV (reference sequence). The length of the CDR3 is 15 residues. CDR3: CASSPGGGGNQPQHF. The CDR3 DNA reads as TGTGCCAGCAGCCCTGGGGGGGGCGGCAATCAGCCCCAGCATTTT.

J is TRBJ2-2 and V is TRBV7-2; 10 positions agree with TRBD1. CDR3 size: 16 residues. The junction had 9 bases not matched to a gene; V was cut back by 5 bases and J by 6 bases. CDR1 SGHTA and CDR2 FQGNSA come from the germline V gene. The CDR3 protein is CASSARQGAGAGELFF. The CDR3 DNA sequence: TGTGCCAGCAGCGCCAGACAGGGGGCTGGGGCCGGGGAGCTGTTTTTT.